This T cell receptor (beta chain) stems from a study of cytomegalovirus exposure and HLA in healthy donors (dated by TCRdb to 2016 to 2017). Regarding the research as a whole: An earlier analysis of several hundred of the donors reported more than 250 Gb of sequence data and some 120 million unique TCR beta sequences from approximately 180 million T cells. An early release covering roughly 600 HLA-typed donors comprised 250 to 350 gigabases of sequencing data and about 90 million unique TCR sequences. Of the approximately 400 genotyped donors, over 65% fell in the genetic ancestry cluster associated with self-reported Caucasian donors. The study aimed to test whether signatures of past pathogen exposure could be identified by cataloging public T cell receptors. The T cell repertoires of around 730 subjects were profiled by immunosequencing and related to cytomegalovirus serostatus. Along with the roughly 670-subject first cohort, a separate validation cohort of over 90 different subjects was used. High-throughput TCR immunosequencing, statistical association of individual TCRs with disease status, and machine learning were combined to predict cytomegalovirus infection status. To study patterns of TCR occurrence, a later analysis re-analyzed previously published TCR beta repertoires from hundreds of donors and added high-resolution HLA genotyping. Rather than drawing on any new phenotypic data, the later analysis identified candidate immune exposures from TCR beta sequences and the way those sequences occurred across donors. An earlier analysis of 500 to 650 of the donors applied high-throughput TCR beta sequencing to assess whether each TCR beta V gene segment acted as functional or pseudogenic. Donor age, sex, ethnicity and CMV serostatus were compiled alongside the repertoire data. In a later genetic analysis, genome-wide SNP genotypes for about three fifths of the roughly 670 donors were used, and that subset was treated as a discovery cohort. All discovery cohort repertoires had been generated using a single sequencing platform. HLA typing included class I and class II loci at four-digit resolution. Typing coverage varied by locus: 629-630 donors for A, B, C, DRB1 and DQB1; roughly 510 for DQA1; over 600 for DPA1; around 450 for DPB1. Because of strong linkage in the cohort, four or five DR-DQ haplotypes were treated as single units for association and clustering. Across about 380 genotyped donors of the cohort, an average of approximately 240,000 unique TCR beta nucleotide sequences per donor were sequenced, and approximately 19% of those sequences were non-productive. The paper's findings and limits, for the study overall: Only TCR beta chains were sequenced in this cohort, and the absence of alpha or paired-chain data limited detectable features. Strong co-occurrence of HLA alleles, especially DR and DQ, made assigning TCR associations to individual alleles difficult. Linkage disequilibrium might explain the correlated functional status among segregating V segments, but an unknown experimental factor could not be ruled out. A group of highly shared sequence variants was considered likely to be a technical artifact of the sequencing pipeline. A later genetic analysis reported fewer N-insertions in productive TCRs among donors in an Asian-associated ancestry cluster than the approximately 670-donor mean. A later analysis reported that several top co-occurrence clusters appeared linked to parvovirus B19, influenza, CMV and Epstein-Barr virus. In the study, 164 TCR beta chains were listed as associated with cytomegalovirus. In a later analysis, some 18,000 TCR beta sequences were associated with specific HLA alleles at a false discovery rate of 0.05. An association between a missense DCLRE1C variant and V-gene and J-gene trimming of TCR beta chains was found in a later genetic analysis and replicated in an independent cohort. A further reported finding was that TCR beta sequences accurately predicted the HLA-A and HLA-B alleles for most subjects in the first cohort. Some 16 rarely observed V segments, including chromosome 9 orphons, were excluded from the earlier analysis of about 610 of the donors because counts were too low. Most TCR sequences were seen in very few donors, while some public TCRs were found in many individuals. Compared with equally common non-associated chains, HLA-associated TCR beta chains in a later analysis were more clonally expanded and had lower generation probabilities. A few of the identified cytomegalovirus-associated TCR beta chains were confirmed in vitro to be specific for cytomegalovirus antigens. According to a later analysis, most CMV-associated TCR beta chains appeared to be HLA-restricted, and the HLA associations seemed to be driven largely by CMV exposure. A later analysis found that TCR association rates varied across HLA loci, with DRB1 alleles showing the most associated TCRs and HLA-C alleles the fewest. Because HLA typing was unavailable for some donors at each locus, only the typed subset was used in association tests. According to the authors, the approach could potentially be generalized to other disease states and immunological phenotypes. Roughly uniform sequencing depth across donors was assumed in presence/absence analyses, although this assumption may not hold. In an earlier analysis of approximately 590 of the donors, most TCR beta V segments appeared in productive rearrangements about 87% or about 30% of the time, broadly matching IMGT annotations. The classifier was reported to diagnose cytomegalovirus status with high specificity and sensitivity in both the original and validation cohorts. Immune exposure information for the cohort was limited to CMV serostatus.

The library was prepared using the immunoSEQ multiplex PCR assay. For the multiplex PCR, a mixture combining 60 forward primers for TCR Vbeta segments and 13 reverse primers for TCR Jbeta segments was used. The CDR3 region of rearranged TCR beta genes was amplified from genomic DNA by a multiplex PCR assay. Amplified TCR beta libraries were sequenced as 87-base-pair reads on the Illumina HiSeq System. As for the original processing: A later analysis tallied tens of millions of unique TCR beta chains across the 666 repertoires, and some 10 million of those chains were shared by two or more donors. To remove PCR and sequencing errors, raw reads were error-corrected and collapsed into unique sequences using a nearest-neighbor algorithm that merged closely related sequences. Alignment of CDR3 sequences to IMGT reference sequences was used to assign V, D and J gene segments. For a sequence to be retained, a match of at least six nucleotides to both a V gene segment and a J gene segment was required. Rearrangements were called productive when the CDR3 lacked stop codons and stayed in frame with V and J; all others were non-productive. Following IMGT convention, CDR3 was defined as the stretch from the second conserved V-encoded cysteine to the conserved J-encoded phenylalanine. The earlier analysis of approximately 500 of the donors excluded sequences that lacked an unambiguous match to a single V gene segment. In an earlier analysis of several hundred of the donors, a V segment was called functional when productive rearrangements were above 56.7%, and segregating when the standard deviation between donors exceeded 5%. A statistical classification framework was built for diagnosing cytomegalovirus status from the catalog of TCR beta chain sequences. A later analysis assigned V and J genes by comparing TCR nucleotide sequences with IMGT/GENE-DB human TR gene sequences. Using the TCRdist pipeline, a later analysis assigned CDR3 sequences along with most-parsimonious VDJ recombination scenarios. In a later analysis, every TCR beta chain was defined by the combination of its CDR3 amino acid sequence and its V-gene family, and reads without a unique V-gene family were dropped. To address suspected cross-contamination and a sequencing artifact, a later analysis removed 450 to 700 highly shared, low-generation-probability nucleotide sequences. For each public chain, a later analysis derived a clonal expansion index from normalized ranks of inferred template counts within each repertoire. In a later analysis, generation probabilities were computed using a VDJ recombination model fitted to out-of-frame rearrangements, and the results were checked against IGoR. Hypergeometric tests were used in a later analysis to score TCR-TCR, TCR-HLA and TCR-CMV co-occurrence, with a repertoire-size bias correction applied to the TCR pairs. A later analysis estimated false discovery rates by permuting HLA or CMV assignments 20 times. A later analysis grouped co-occurring TCRs with DBSCAN, adding TCRdist sequence similarity when clustering within HLA-allele-positive subsets. Repertoires with fewer than 30,000 or more than 120,000 public chains were left out of co-occurrence clustering, as were roughly five repertoires with anomalous nucleotide sharing. TCRdb holds this immuneACCESS table with in-frame rearrangements only. Some clones are missing; in checked studies, unresolved V genes explain under half, and the rest has no known cause. The V and J calls and clone size are taken from that table; D and trimming were inferred from the DNA. For this sample the table gives over 110,000 clones, of which approximately 80% were detected only once. The top ten clonotypes cover 2% to 3% of the sample.

The cohort was made up of roughly 670 healthy bone marrow donors. Cohort members were all nominally healthy when sampled, although unrecorded immune exposures were likely present. The donor was CMV seronegative and was included in the group of about 350 seronegative cohort members. Every donor gave a peripheral blood sample, and the peripheral blood mononuclear cells from that sample were used for TCR beta sequencing. Genomic DNA was extracted from the blood cell samples with the Qiagen DNeasy Blood Extraction Kit. With regard to this clone: Its antigen is not yet known. The input lacks base qualities; no much larger clone sits a single base away.

The receptor was isolated from a male donor in good health and CMV-seronegative. The sample was PBMCs.

The DNA sequence follows: TGTGCCAGCAGCACCCCGGGGGAAGATACGCAGTATTTT. Translated, it reads CASSTPGEDTQYF. The sequence joins TRBV9 to TRBJ2-3, with a weak D call of TRBD2 (6 bases match). The CDR3 numbers 13 residues from cysteine through phenylalanine. The retained sequence is limited to the CDR3, 39 bases, with the frame set at the first base. The germline V gene gives CDR1 as SGDLS and CDR2 as YYNGEE. V is reduced by 4 bases and J by 5 bases, leaving a spacing of 11 bases between them.